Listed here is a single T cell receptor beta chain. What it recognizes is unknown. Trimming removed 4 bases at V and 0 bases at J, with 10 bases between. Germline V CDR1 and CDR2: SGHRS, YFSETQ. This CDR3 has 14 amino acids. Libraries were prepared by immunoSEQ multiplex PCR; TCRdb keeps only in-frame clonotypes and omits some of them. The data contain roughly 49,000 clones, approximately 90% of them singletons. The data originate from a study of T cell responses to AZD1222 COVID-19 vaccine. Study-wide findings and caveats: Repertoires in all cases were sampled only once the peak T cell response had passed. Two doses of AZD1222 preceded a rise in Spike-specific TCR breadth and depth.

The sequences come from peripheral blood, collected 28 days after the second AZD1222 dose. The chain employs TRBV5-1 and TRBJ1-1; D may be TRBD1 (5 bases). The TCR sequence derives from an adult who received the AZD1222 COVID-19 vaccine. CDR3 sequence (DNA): TGCGCCAGCAGCCCAGGGTGGGTGAACACTGAAGCTTTCTTT. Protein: CASSPGWVNTEAFF.